Listed below are T cell receptor beta chains from one sample, sequenced in a study of shared clonotypes between healthy human individuals. Repertoires were generated with immunoSEQ multiplex PCR, while TCRdb's copy carries only in-frame clones and drops some. The sample records hundreds of thousands of clones, under 80% being singletons. Material for sequencing was memory CD4+ T cells sorted from blood. These receptors were obtained from a woman aged 30 to 39 in good health. The CDR3 runs from the conserved cysteine through the conserved F or W. Each record gives: CDR3 length, V gene, clone size, J gene, D gene, CDR3 DNA, CDR3 protein. The D gene is left open where the match is weak. The size of a clone is reported for some rows only, either as once, few or many, or as a class for expanded clones.

13	TRBV28	.	TRBJ1-2	TRBD1	TGTGCCAGCAGTTTATGGGACAGGGGCGGCTACACCTTC	CASSLWDRGGYTF
11	TRBV2	.	TRBJ2-7	.	TGTGCCAGCACAGGGGCCTACGAGCAGTACTTC	CASTGAYEQYF
14	TRBV9	.	TRBJ1-2	.	TGTGCCAGCAGCCCACCGATCCAGGGGTATGGCTACACCTTC	CASSPPIQGYGYTF
15	TRBV19	few	TRBJ1-4	.	TGTGCCAGTAGTATAGGCGGGACTGCTAATGAAAAACTGTTTTTT	CASSIGGTANEKLFF
14	TRBV7-9	once	TRBJ2-2	.	TGTGCCAGCAGCGGGTCCGCGGCCACCGGGGAGCTGTTTTTT	CASSGSAATGELFF
14	TRBV29-1	.	TRBJ2-7	TRBD2	TGCAGCGCCGCGACTAGCCTGAGCTCCTACGAGCAGTACTTC	CSAATSLSSYEQYF
14	TRBV9	once	TRBJ1-5	TRBD1	TGTGCCAGCAGCGTAGGGACAGGGAGTCAGCCCCAGCATTTT	CASSVGTGSQPQHF
14	TRBV7-9	.	TRBJ2-7	.	TGTGCCAGCAGCTTTGCGGGGCGGGACTACGAGCAGTACTTC	CASSFAGRDYEQYF
13	TRBV6-5	.	TRBJ1-2	.	TGTGCCAGCAGTCCTGACAGCATCTATGGCTACACCTTC	CASSPDSIYGYTF
19	TRBV2	.	TRBJ2-7	TRBD2	TGTGCCAGCAGCGCCCGTCCGGCTAGCGGAGCCCTAAACAACTACGAGCAGTACTTC	CASSARPASGALNNYEQYF
15	TRBV14	.	TRBJ2-7	TRBD1	TGTGCCAGCAGCGCCAAGCAACCGAACAGGGGCGAGCAGTACTTC	CASSAKQPNRGEQYF
15	TRBV5-5	.	TRBJ2-7	.	TGTGCCAGCAGCAGCGGGACACCAACCTCCTACGAGCAGTACTTC	CASSSGTPTSYEQYF
15	TRBV7-3	.	TRBJ1-1	.	TGTGCCAGCAGCCAAGGTCTAGGGGGATATACTGAAGCTTTCTTT	CASSQGLGGYTEAFF
16	TRBV28	.	TRBJ2-2	TRBD2	TGTGCCAGCAGTCCCCCCCTAGCGGCGAACACCGGGGAGCTGTTTTTT	CASSPPLAANTGELFF
9	TRBV27	.	TRBJ2-7	.	TGTGCCCACTCCTACGAGCAGTACTTC	CAHSYEQYF
16	TRBV7-9	once	TRBJ1-4	.	TGTGCCAGCAGCTTAGGGCAGGGGACAACTAATGAAAAACTGTTTTTT	CASSLGQGTTNEKLFF
14	TRBV5-1	.	TRBJ2-5	.	TGCGCCAGCAGCTCTGGGACATACCAAGAGACCCAGTACTTC	CASSSGTYQETQYF
15	TRBV6-6	.	TRBJ1-5	.	TGTGCCAGCAGTTACTCCCGGGCCTCCCATCAGCCCCAGCATTTT	CASSYSRASHQPQHF
13	TRBV6-6	.	TRBJ1-1	.	TGTGCCAGCAGTTCGCATATGAACACTGAAGCTTTCTTT	CASSSHMNTEAFF
12	TRBV30	few	TRBJ1-2	TRBD1	TGTGCCTGGGTTGGGACAGACAATGGCTACACCTTC	CAWVGTDNGYTF
15	TRBV28	once	TRBJ1-2	.	TGTGCCAGCAGTTCCTCGGAGGCAGAGAACTATGGCTACACCTTC	CASSSSEAENYGYTF
14	TRBV28	.	TRBJ1-2	.	TGTGCCAGCAGTTTCCCTATGAAGAGCTATGGCTACACCTTC	CASSFPMKSYGYTF
13	TRBV7-6	.	TRBJ1-1	.	TGTGCCAGCAGCCCAACGGCGGACACTGAAGCTTTCTTT	CASSPTADTEAFF
17	TRBV29-1	.	TRBJ2-5	TRBD1	TGCAGCGTTGAAGGGTCCCCCGACAGGGGTTTCCAAGAGACCCAGTACTTC	CSVEGSPDRGFQETQYF
13	TRBV6-4	.	TRBJ1-2	.	TGTGCCAGCAGTTACGGGACACCGTGGGGCTACACCTTC	CASSYGTPWGYTF
17	TRBV18	few	TRBJ2-3	TRBD2	TGTGCCAGCTCACCACCCTTAGCGGGAATAATGACAGATACGCAGTATTTT	CASSPPLAGIMTDTQYF
19	TRBV13	once	TRBJ2-2	TRBD2	TGTGCCAGCAGCTTATTCTCGTTGTTAGCGGGGGAGAACACCGGGGAGCTGTTTTTT	CASSLFSLLAGENTGELFF
13	TRBV7-9	.	TRBJ1-2	TRBD1	TGTGCCAGCAGCTCCCAACAGGGGCGCGGCTACACCTTC	CASSSQQGRGYTF
12	TRBV2	few	TRBJ2-3	TRBD1	TGTGCCAGCAGGAAGGGGGCAAATACGCAGTATTTT	CASRKGANTQYF
15	TRBV5-1	.	TRBJ1-2	TRBD1	TGCGCCAGCAGCTTGGCCGGACAGGGGAACTATGGCTACACCTTC	CASSLAGQGNYGYTF
18	TRBV28	.	TRBJ1-3	.	TGTGCCAGCAGTTTATCTGGCAGCACTCCGCGCTCTGGAAACACCATATATTTT	CASSLSGSTPRSGNTIYF
15	TRBV27	.	TRBJ1-5	.	TGTGCCAGCAGTTTATATGCGGAAAAAAATCAGCCCCAGCATTTT	CASSLYAEKNQPQHF
15	TRBV2	few	TRBJ2-2	TRBD1	TGTGCCAGCGGACAGGAACAGGGTTGGACCGGGGAGCTGTTTTTT	CASGQEQGWTGELFF
14	TRBV2	.	TRBJ2-2	TRBD2	TGTGCCAGTATAGCGGGAGCCAACACCGGGGAGCTGTTTTTT	CASIAGANTGELFF
17	TRBV11-2	few	TRBJ2-7	.	TGTGCCAGCAGCTTCCACTCTGGAGGGTCGGTATACTACGAGCAGTACTTC	CASSFHSGGSVYYEQYF
13	TRBV30	.	TRBJ2-7	.	TGTGCCTGGAGTGATCGCTCCCCGGGGAAGCAGTACTTC	CAWSDRSPGKQYF
13	TRBV2	.	TRBJ1-3	.	TGTGCCAGCAGTGGGGACATTGGAAACACCATATATTTT	CASSGDIGNTIYF
18	TRBV27	.	TRBJ1-2	.	TGTGCCAGCAGTTTATCCCATAATCGACGACGAGGCTGGCGGGGCTACACCTTC	CASSLSHNRRRGWRGYTF
15	TRBV27	.	TRBJ1-5	TRBD1	TGTGCCAGCAGTTTGCGGGAACAGGGGAATCAGCCCCAGCATTTT	CASSLREQGNQPQHF
14	TRBV27	.	TRBJ2-1	TRBD2	TGTGCCAGCAGGCTTAGCGGGGTATACAATGAGCAGTTCTTC	CASRLSGVYNEQFF
15	TRBV27	.	TRBJ2-5	TRBD2	TGTGCCAGCAGTCCTCGATTAGCGGGACAAGAGACCCAGTACTTC	CASSPRLAGQETQYF